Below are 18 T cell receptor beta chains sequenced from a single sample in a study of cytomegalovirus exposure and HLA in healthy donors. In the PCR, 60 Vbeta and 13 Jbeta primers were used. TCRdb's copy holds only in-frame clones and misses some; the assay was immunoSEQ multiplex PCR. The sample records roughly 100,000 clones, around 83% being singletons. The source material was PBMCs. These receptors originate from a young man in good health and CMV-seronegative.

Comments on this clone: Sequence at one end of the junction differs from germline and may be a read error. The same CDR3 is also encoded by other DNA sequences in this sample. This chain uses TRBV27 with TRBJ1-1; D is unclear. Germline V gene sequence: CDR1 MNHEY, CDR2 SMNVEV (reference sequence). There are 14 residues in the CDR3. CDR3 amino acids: CASRSGAGGTEAFF. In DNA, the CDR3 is TGTGCCAGCAGGTCCGGAGCGGGAGGAACTGAAGCCTTCTTT.

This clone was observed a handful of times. The CDR3 sequence is CAWSAPLAAPYEQYF. CDR3 sequence (DNA): TGTGCCTGGAGTGCCCCTCTAGCGGCCCCCTACGAGCAGTACTTC. V and J are TRBV30 and TRBJ2-7; 7 nucleotides line up with TRBD2. V lost 1 base to trimming and J lost 2 bases; unmatched junction nucleotides: 8. There are 15 residues in the CDR3. Germline V gene sequence: CDR1 GTSNPN, CDR2 SVGIG (reference sequence).

This chain's CDR3 is CASSRVQETQYF. CDR3 sequence (DNA): TGTGCCAGCAGCAGGGTCCAAGAGACCCAGTACTTC. The chain links TRBV6-5 to TRBJ2-5; a weak D match, TRBD1 (5 bases). CDR1 MNHEY and CDR2 SVGAGI come from the germline V gene. The CDR3 sequence is 12 residues long. The V and J ends lost 6 bases and 1 base respectively, with 6 bases between them.

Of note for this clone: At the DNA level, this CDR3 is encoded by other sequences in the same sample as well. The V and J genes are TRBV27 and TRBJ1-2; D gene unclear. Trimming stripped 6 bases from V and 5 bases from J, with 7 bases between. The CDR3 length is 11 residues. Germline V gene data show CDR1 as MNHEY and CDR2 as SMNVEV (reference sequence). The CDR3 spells CASRDSYGYTF. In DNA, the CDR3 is TGTGCCAGCAGGGACTCTTATGGCTACACCTTC.

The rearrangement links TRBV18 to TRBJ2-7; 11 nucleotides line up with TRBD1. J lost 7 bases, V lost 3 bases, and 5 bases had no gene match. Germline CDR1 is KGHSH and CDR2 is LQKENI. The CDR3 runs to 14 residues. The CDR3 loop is CASSPGQGAWEQYF. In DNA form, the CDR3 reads TGTGCCAGCTCACCCGGACAGGGGGCATGGGAGCAGTACTTC.

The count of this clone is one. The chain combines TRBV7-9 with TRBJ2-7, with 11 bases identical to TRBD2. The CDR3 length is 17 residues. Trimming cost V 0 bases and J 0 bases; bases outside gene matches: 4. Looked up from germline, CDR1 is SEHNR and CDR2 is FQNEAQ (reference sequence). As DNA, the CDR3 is TGTGCCAGCAGCTTAGCTAGCGGGAGGGCCTTCTCCTACGAGCAGTACTTC. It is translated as CASSLASGRAFSYEQYF.

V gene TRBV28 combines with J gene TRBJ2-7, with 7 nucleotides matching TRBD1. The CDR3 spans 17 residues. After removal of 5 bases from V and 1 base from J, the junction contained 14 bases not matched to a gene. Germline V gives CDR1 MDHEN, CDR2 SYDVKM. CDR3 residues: CASSINLSDRASYEQYF. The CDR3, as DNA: TGTGCCAGCAGTATAAACCTCTCTGACAGGGCTTCCTACGAGCAGTACTTC.

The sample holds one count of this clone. The CDR3 loop reads CASSQFLTEQETQYF. The CDR3, as DNA: TGCGCCAGCAGCCAATTCCTCACAGAACAAGAGACCCAGTACTTC. The chain joins TRBV4-3 to TRBJ2-5; D remains unclear. Germline V gene data show CDR1 as LGHNA and CDR2 as YSLEER. V dropped 2 bases and J dropped 2 bases, with 12 bases sitting between them. This CDR3 spans 15 amino acids.

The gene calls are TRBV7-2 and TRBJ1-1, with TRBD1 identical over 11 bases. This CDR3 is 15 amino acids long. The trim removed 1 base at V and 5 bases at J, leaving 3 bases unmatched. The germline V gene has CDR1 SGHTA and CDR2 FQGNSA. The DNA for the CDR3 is TGTGCCAGCAGCTTAGTAGGGACAGGGGGGACTGAAGCTTTCTTT. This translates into CASSLVGTGGTEAFF.

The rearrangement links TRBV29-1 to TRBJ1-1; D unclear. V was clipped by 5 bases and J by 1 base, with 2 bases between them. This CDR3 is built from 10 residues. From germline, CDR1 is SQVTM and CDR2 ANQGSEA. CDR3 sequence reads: CSVRNTEAFF. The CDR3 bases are TGCAGCGTTCGGAACACTGAAGCTTTCTTT.

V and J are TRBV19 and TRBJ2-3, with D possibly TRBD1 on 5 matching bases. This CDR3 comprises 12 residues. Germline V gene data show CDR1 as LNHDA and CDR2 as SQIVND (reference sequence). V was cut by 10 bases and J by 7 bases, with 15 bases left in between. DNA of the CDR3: TGTGCCACCAAAAGGGGATCGCATACGCAGTATTTT. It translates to CATKRGSHTQYF.

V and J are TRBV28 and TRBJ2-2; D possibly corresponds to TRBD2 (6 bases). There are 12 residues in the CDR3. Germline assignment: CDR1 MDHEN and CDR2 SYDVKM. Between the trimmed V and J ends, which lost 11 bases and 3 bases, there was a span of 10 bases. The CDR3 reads CASGSYTGELFF. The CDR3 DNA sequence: TGTGCCTCCGGGAGCTACACCGGGGAGCTGTTTTTT.

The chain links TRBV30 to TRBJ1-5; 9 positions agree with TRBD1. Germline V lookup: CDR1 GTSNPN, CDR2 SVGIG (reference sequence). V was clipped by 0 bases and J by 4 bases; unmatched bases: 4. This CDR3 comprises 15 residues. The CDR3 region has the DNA TGTGCCTGGAGTGTAGGGACAGGGAGGAATCAGCCCCAGCATTTT. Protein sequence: CAWSVGTGRNQPQHF.

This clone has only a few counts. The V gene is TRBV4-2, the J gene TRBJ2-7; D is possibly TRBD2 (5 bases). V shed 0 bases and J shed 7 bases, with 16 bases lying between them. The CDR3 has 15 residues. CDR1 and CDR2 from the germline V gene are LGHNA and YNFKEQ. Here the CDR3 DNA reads TGTGCCAGCAGCCAAGAGCGGGCTGGGGAGAGGGAGCAGTACTTC. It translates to CASSQERAGEREQYF.

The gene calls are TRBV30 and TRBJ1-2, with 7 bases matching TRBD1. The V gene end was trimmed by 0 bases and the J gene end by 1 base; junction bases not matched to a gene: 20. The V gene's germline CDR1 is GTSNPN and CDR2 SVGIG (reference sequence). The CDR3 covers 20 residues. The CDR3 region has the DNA TGTGCCTGGAGTGTAGAGATATCATTGGGACAGAAAACCATTAACTATGGCTACACCTTC. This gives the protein CAWSVEISLGQKTINYGYTF.

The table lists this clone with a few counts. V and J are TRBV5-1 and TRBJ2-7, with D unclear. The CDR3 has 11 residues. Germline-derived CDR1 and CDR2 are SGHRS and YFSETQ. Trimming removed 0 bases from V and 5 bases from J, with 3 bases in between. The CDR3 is CASSLGHEQYF. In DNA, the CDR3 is TGCGCCAGCAGCTTGGGGCACGAGCAGTACTTC.

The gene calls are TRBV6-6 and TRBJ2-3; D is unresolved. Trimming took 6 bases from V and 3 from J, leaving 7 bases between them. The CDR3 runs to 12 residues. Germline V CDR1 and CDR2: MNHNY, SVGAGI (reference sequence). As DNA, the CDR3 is TGTGCCAGCAGCCCGAGGACAGATACGCAGTATTTT. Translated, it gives CASSPRTDTQYF.

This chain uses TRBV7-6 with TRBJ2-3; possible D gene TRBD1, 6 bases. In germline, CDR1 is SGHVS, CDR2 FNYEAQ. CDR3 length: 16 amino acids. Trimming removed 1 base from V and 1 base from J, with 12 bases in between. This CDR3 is CASSLGRGQRTDTQYF. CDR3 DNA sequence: TGTGCCAGCAGCTTAGGTCGGGGACAACGCACAGATACGCAGTATTTT.